The TCR beta chain under discussion was sequenced for a study of blood T cell repertoires in COVID-19. Germline V lookup: CDR1 LGHDT, CDR2 YNNKEL (reference sequence). The CDR3 runs 13 residues. The V and J ends lost 4 bases and 5 bases, in that order; junction bases with no gene match: 3. The authors' processing: Scientists estimated how many nucleated cells there were by amplifying reference gene primers. Libraries were prepared by immunoSEQ multiplex PCR; TCRdb keeps only in-frame clonotypes and omits some of them. V, J and clone size are taken as reported in that table, and D and trimming were inferred from the DNA itself. The sample has roughly 400,000 clones; about 88% are singletons. Notes on this clone: Other DNA sequences of this sample code for an identical CDR3.

It was within 2 weeks before study entry that exposed participants met a COVID-19 case. The TCR comes from a woman in her late teens or twenties who had been exposed to COVID-19. Sequencing was done on a sample of PBMCs or T cells enriched from blood (not recorded which). This rearrangement joins TRBV3-1 (or the pseudogene TRBV3-2) to TRBJ1-2, with 8 positions matching TRBD1. CDR3 residues: CASSPGQGYGYTF. The CDR3 coding sequence is TGTGCCAGCAGCCCCGGACAGGGTTATGGCTACACCTTC.